The clone carrying this T cell receptor (beta chain) was recorded only once. The sample is drawn from a study of blood T cell repertoires in COVID-19. For the study at large: The United States, Italy and Spain provided the acute and convalescent COVID-19 samples. T cells, B-cell-depleted T cells, or PBMCs provided the cDNA or gDNA that served as material.

Per the original methods: By means of reference gene primer amplification, nucleated cell counts were estimated. The method was immunoSEQ multiplex PCR; TCRdb's version includes in-frame clones alone and lacks a portion of them. Clonal size and the V and J genes are those of that table, whereas D and trimming came from the DNA. The sample has some 50,000 clones, roughly 83% seen once. Germline CDR1 is MGHRA and CDR2 is YSYEKL. The length of the CDR3 is 16 residues. V lost 5 bases and J 1 base, leaving 15 bases between the germline ends. The clonotype was recovered from a man in his forties or fifties with active COVID-19. Sequencing was carried out using peripheral blood. The chain uses TRBV4-1 and TRBJ1-5, with D perhaps TRBD1 (6 bases). CDR3 in DNA: TGCGCCAGCAGCACCGAGGGGGTTGGGAGCAATCAGCCCCAGCATTTT. Its protein product is CASSTEGVGSNQPQHF.